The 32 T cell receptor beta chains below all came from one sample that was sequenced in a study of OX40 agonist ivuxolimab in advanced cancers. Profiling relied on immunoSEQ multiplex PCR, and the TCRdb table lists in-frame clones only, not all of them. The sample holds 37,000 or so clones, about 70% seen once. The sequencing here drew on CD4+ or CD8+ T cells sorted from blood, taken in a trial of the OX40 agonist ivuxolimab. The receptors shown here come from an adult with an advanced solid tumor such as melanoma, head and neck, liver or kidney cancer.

The CDR3 loop is CASSKTSGTTIPYEQFF. The CDR3 DNA sequence: TGTGCCAGCAGCAAGACTAGCGGGACCACGATCCCCTATGAGCAGTTCTTC. The rearrangement uses TRBV7-2 and TRBJ2-1, with 11 bases matching TRBD2. The length of the CDR3 is 17 residues. V lost 5 bases and J lost 8; bases outside the gene matches: 14. CDR1 SGHTA and CDR2 FQGNSA come from the germline V gene.

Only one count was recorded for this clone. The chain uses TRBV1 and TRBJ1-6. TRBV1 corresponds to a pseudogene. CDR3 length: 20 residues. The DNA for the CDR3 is TGCACCAGCAGCCATGTACAGACTCCCCTTGCGAGCTCCTATAATTCACCCCTCCACTTT. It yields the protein CTSSHVQTPLASSYNSPLHF.

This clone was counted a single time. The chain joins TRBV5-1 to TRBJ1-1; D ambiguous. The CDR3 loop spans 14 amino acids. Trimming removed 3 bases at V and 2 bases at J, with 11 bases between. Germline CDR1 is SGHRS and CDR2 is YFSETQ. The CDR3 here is CASSSAGLNTEAFF. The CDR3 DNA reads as TGCGCCAGCAGCTCAGCGGGATTAAACACTGAAGCTTTCTTT.

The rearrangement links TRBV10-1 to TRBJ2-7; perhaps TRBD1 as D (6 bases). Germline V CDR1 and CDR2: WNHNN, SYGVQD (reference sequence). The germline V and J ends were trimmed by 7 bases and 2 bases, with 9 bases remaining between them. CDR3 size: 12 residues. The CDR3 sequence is CASTGQTYEQYV. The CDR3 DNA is TGCGCCAGCACTGGACAGACCTACGAGCAGTACGTC.

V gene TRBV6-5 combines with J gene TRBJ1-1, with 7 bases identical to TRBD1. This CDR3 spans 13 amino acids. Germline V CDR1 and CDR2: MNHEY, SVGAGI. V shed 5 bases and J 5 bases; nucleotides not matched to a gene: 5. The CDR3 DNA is TGTGCCAGCAGTGGATCAGGGGGGACTGAAGCTTTCTTT. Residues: CASSGSGGTEAFF.

CDR3 protein: CATSRDRVSNQPQHF. In DNA form, the CDR3 reads TGTGCCACCAGCAGAGACAGGGTGAGCAATCAGCCCCAGCATTTT. The chain uses TRBV15 and TRBJ1-5; a possible D gene is TRBD1 (5 bases). Trimming left V 0 bases short and J 1 base short, with 7 bases between. This CDR3 is built from 15 residues. CDR1 is LNHNV, CDR2 YYDKDF, per germline (reference sequence).

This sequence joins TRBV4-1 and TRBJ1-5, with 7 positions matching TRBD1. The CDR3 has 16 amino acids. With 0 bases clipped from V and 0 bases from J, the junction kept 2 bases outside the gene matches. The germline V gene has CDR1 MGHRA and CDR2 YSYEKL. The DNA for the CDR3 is TGCGCCAGCAGCCAAGAAAGGGGGCTTAGCAATCAGCCCCAGCATTTT. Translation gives CASSQERGLSNQPQHF.

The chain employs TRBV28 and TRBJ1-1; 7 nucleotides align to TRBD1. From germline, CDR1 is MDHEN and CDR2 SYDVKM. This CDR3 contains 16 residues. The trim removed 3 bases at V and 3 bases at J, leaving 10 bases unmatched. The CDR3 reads CASSFWDSHPHTEAFF. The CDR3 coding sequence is TGTGCCAGCAGTTTCTGGGACAGTCACCCCCACACTGAAGCTTTCTTT.

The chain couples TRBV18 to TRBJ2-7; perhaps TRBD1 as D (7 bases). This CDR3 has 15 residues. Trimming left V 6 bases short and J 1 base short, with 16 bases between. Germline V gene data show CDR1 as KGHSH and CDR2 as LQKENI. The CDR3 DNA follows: TGTGCCAGCTCCTACAGGGGAGGTATATCCTACGAGCAGTACTTC. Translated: CASSYRGGISYEQYF.

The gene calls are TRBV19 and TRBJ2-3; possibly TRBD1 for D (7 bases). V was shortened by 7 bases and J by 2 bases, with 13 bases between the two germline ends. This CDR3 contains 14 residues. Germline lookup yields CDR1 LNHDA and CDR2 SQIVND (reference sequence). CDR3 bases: TGTGCCAGTAAGGAGGGGGCGCACACAGATACGCAGTATTTT. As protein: CASKEGAHTDTQYF.

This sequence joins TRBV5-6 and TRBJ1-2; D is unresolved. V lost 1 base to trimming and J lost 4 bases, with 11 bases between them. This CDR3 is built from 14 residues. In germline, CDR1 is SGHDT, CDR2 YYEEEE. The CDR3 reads CASSLQNSIYGYTF. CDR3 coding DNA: TGTGCCAGCAGCTTGCAGAATTCTATCTATGGCTACACCTTC.

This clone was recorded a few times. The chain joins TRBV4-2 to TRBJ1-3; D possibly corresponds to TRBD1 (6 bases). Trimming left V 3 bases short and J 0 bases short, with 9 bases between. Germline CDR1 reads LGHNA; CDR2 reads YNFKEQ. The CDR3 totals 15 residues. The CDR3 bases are TGTGCCAGCAGCCACCTACAGGGCTCTGGAAACACCATATATTTT. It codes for CASSHLQGSGNTIYF.

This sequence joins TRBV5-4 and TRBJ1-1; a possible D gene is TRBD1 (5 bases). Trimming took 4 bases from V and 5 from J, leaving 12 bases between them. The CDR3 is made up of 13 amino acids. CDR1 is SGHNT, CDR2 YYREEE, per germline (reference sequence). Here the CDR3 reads CASSQAGETEAFF. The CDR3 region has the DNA TGTGCCAGCAGCCAAGCGGGGGAGACTGAAGCTTTCTTT.

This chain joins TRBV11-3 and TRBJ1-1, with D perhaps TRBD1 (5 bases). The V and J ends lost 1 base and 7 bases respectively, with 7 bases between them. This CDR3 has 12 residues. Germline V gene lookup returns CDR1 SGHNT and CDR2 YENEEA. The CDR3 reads CASSLGRGEAFF. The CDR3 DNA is TGTGCCAGCAGCTTAGGAAGGGGTGAAGCTTTCTTT.

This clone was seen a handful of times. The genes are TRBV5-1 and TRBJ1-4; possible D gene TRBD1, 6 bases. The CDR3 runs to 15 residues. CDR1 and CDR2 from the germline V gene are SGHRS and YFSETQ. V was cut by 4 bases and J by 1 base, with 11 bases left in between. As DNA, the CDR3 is TGCGCCAGCAGCCTAACAGGGCGAACTAATGAAAAACTGTTTTTT. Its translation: CASSLTGRTNEKLFF.

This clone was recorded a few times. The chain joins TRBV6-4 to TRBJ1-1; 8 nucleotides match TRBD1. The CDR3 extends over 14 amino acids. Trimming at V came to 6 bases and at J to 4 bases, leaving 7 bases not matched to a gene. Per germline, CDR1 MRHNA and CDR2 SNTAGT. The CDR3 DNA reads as TGTGCCAGCAGCTCTACAGGGGGTACCACTGAAGCTTTCTTT. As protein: CASSSTGGTTEAFF.

CDR3 sequence reads: CASSIHRTVLGTQYF. The DNA for the CDR3 is TGTGCCAGTAGTATCCACCGGACAGTGCTTGGGACCCAGTACTTC. V usage is TRBV19 and J usage is TRBJ2-5, with D possibly matching TRBD1 (6 bases). Trimming cost V 3 bases and J 7 bases, with 18 bases left between them. The CDR3 covers 15 residues. Germline-derived CDR1 and CDR2 are LNHDA and SQIVND (reference sequence).

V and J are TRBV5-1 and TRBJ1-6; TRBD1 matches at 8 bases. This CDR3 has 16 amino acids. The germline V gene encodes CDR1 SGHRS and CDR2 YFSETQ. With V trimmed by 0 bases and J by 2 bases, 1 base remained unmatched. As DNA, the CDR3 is TGCGCCAGCAGCTTGGCAGGGGGCGCCTATAATTCACCCCTCCACTTT. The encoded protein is CASSLAGGAYNSPLHF.

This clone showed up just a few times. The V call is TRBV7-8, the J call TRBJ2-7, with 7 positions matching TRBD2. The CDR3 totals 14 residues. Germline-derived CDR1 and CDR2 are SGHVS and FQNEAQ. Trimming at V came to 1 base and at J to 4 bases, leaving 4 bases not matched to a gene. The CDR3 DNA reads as TGTGCCAGCAGCTTAGTTGAGGGAGGGTACGAGCAGTACGTC. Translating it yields CASSLVEGGYEQYV.

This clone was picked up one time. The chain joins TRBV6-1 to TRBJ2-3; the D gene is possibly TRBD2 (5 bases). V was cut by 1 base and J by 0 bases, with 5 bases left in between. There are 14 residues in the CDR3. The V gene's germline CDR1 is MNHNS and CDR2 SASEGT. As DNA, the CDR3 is TGTGCCAGCAGTGAAGGGGAGAGCACAGATACGCAGTATTTT. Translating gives CASSEGESTDTQYF.

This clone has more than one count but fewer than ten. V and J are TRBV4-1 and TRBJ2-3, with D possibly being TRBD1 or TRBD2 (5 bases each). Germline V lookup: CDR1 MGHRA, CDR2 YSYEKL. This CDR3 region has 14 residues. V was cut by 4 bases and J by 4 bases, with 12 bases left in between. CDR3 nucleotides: TGCGCCAGCAGCCCGGGACCTCCCCCAGATACGCAGTATTTT. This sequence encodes CASSPGPPPDTQYF.

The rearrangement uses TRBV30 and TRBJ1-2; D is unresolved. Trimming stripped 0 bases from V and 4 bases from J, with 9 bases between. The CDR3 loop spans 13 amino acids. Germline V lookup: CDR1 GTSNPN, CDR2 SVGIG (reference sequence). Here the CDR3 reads CAWSVGPVYGYTF. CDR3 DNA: TGTGCCTGGAGTGTAGGGCCAGTCTATGGCTACACCTTC.

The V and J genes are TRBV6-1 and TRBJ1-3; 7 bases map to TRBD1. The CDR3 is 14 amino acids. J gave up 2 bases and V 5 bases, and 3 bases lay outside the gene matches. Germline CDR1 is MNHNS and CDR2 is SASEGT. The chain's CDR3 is CASSTGEAGNTIYF. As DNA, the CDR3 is TGTGCCAGCAGTACAGGGGAAGCTGGAAACACCATATATTTT.

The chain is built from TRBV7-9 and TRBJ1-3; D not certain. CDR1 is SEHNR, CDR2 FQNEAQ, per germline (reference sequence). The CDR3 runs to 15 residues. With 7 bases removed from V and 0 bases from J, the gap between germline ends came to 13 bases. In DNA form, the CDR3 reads TGTGCCAGCACCCAAAGCACCAGCTCTGGAAACACCATATATTTT. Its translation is CASTQSTSSGNTIYF.

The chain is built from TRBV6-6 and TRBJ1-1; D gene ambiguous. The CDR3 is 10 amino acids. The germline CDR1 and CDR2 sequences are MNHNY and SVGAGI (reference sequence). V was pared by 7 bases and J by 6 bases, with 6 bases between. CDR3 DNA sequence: TGTGCCAGCATAGGACCTGAAGCTTTCTTT. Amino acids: CASIGPEAFF.

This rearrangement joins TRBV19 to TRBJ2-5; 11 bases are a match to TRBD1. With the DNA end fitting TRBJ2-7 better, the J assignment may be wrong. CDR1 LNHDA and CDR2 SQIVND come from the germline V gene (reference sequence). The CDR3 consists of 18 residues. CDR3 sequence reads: CASSVVAARTGGIYEQYF. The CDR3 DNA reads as TGTGCCAGTAGTGTCGTGGCTGCGAGGACAGGGGGCATCTACGAGCAGTACTTC.

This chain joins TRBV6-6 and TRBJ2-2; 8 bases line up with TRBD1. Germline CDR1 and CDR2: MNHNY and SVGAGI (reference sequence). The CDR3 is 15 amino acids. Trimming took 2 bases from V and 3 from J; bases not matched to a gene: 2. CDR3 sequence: CASSYAQGDTGELFF. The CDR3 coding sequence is TGTGCCAGCAGTTACGCACAGGGGGACACCGGGGAGCTGTTTTTT.

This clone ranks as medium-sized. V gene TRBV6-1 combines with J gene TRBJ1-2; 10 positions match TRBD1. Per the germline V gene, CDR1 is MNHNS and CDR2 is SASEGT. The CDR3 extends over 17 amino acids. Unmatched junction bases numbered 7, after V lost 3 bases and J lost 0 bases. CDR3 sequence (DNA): TGTGCCAGCAGTGAGGGACGGACAGGGGGAGCTAACTATGGCTACACCTTC. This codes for CASSEGRTGGANYGYTF.

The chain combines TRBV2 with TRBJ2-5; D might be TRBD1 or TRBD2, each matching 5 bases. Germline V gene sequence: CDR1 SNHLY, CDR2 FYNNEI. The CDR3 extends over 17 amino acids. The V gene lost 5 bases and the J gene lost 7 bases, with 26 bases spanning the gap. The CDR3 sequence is CASSLRWGIGPEGTQYF. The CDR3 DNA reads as TGTGCCAGCAGTTTAAGGTGGGGGATAGGCCCGGAAGGGACCCAGTACTTC.

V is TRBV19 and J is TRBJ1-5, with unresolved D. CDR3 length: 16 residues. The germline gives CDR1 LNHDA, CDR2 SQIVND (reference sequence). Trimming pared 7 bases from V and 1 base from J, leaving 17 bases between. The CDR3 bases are TGTGCCAGTACCATGGGAGGTACAAGGAGCAATCAGCCCCAGCATTTT. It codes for CASTMGGTRSNQPQHF.

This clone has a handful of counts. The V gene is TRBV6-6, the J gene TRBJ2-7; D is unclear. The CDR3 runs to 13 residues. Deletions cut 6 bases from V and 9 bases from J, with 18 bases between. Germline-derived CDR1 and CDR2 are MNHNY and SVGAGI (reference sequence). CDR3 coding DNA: TGTGCCAGCAGCCACTCAACCACGTTTGGGCAGTACGTC. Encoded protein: CASSHSTTFGQYV.

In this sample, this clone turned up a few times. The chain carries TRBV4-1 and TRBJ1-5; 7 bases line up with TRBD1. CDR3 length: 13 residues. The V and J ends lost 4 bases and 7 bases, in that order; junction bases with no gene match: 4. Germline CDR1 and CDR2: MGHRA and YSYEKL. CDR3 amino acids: CASSRTGDQPQHF. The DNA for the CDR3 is TGCGCCAGCAGCCGTACAGGGGACCAGCCCCAGCATTTT.